This T cell receptor beta chain was sequenced for a study of shared clonotypes between healthy human individuals. Background on the study: Per-donor plates numbered three CD4 naive, three CD4 memory, two CD8 naive and one CD8 memory.

The CDR3 has 14 amino acids. Trimming removed 0 bases from V and 3 bases from J, with 8 bases in between. CDR1 MNHEY and CDR2 SVGAGI come from the germline V gene. Findings and caveats of the study: Unshared clonotypes carried lower generation probabilities than those common to all four donors.

The data were produced by immunoSEQ multiplex PCR, yet TCRdb's version contains in-frame clones alone and is incomplete. This sample has roughly 2.2 million clones, with 92% found just once. As to this clone: Antigen specificity is unknown.

The sequence came from a man aged 18 to 30 in good health. Some clones in this sample may be carry-over from other donors' samples. Specimen: naive CD4+ T cells from PBMCs. Subset defined: CD45RA+ positively selected. The chain uses TRBV6-5 and TRBJ2-5; D uncertain. The CDR3 region has the DNA TGTGCCAGCAGTTACTCGGGCAGTAAAGAGACCCAGTACTTC. Amino acid sequence: CASSYSGSKETQYF.